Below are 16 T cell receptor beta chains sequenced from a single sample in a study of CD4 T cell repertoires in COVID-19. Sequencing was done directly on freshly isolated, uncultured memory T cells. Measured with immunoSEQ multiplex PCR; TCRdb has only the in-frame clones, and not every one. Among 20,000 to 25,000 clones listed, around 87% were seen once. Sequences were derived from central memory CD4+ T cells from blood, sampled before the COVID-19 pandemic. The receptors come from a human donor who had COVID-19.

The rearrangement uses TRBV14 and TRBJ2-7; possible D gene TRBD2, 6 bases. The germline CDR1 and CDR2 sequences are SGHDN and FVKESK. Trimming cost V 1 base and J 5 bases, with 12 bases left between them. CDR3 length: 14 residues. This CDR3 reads CASSQAGRWNEQYF. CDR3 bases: TGTGCCAGCAGCCAAGCAGGGAGGTGGAACGAGCAGTACTTC.

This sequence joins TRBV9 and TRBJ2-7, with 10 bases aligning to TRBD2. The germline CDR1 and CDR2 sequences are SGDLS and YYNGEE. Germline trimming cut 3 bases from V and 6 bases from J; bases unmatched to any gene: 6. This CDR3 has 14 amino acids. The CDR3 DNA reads TGTGCCAGCAGCGCTGGCCAGCGGGGGGGCGAGCAGTACTTC. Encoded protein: CASSAGQRGGEQYF.

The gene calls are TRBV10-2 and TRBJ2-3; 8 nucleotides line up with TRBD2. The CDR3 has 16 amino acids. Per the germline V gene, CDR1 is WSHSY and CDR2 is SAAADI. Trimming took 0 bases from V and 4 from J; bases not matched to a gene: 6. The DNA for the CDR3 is TGCGCCAGCAGTGAGTCGTACGGGGGGGCTCCAGATACGCAGTATTTT. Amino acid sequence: CASSESYGGAPDTQYF.

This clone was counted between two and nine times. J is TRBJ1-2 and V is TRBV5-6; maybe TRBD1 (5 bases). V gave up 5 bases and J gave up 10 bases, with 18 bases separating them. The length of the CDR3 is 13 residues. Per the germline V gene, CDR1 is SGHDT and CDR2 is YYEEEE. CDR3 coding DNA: TGTGCCAGCAGGCTCAGGGCCGAAAGGATCTACACCTTC. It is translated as CASRLRAERIYTF.

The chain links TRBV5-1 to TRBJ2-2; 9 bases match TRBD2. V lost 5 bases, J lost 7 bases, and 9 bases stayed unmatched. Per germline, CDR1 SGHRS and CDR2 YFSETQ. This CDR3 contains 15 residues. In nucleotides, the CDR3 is TGCGCCAGCAGTTCCAGCGGGGGGCAAAACGGGGAGCTGTTTTTT. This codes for CASSSSGGQNGELFF.

CDR3 sequence: CASSPGGTGELFF. In nucleotides, the CDR3 is TGTGCCAGCAGCCCCGGGGGAACCGGGGAGCTGTTTTTT. This chain joins TRBV7-9 and TRBJ2-2; D is possibly TRBD2 (6 bases). The germline V and J ends were trimmed by 5 bases and 5 bases, with 9 bases remaining between them. Per germline, CDR1 SEHNR and CDR2 FQNEAQ (reference sequence). This CDR3 is built from 13 residues. The entire variable domain, with the rest obtained from reference TRBV7-9 and TRBJ2-2, is as follows: DTGVSQNPRHKITKRGQNVTFRCDPISEHNRLYWYRQTLGQGPEFLTYFQNEAQLEKSRLLSDRFSAERPKGSFSTLEIQRTEQGDSAMYLCASSPGGTGELFFGEGSRLTVL.

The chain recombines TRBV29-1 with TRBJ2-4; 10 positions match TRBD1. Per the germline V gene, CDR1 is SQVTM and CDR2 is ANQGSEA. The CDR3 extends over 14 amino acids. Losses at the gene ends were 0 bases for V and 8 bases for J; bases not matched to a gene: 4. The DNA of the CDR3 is TGCAGCGTTGAAGATCCGGGGACAGGGGACATTCAGTACTTC. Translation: CSVEDPGTGDIQYF.

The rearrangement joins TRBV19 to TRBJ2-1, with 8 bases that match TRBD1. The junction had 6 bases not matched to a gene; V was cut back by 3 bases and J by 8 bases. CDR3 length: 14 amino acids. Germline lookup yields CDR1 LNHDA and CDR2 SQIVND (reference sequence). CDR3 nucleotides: TGTGCCAGTAGTATCGGCAGGGGGCTAGATGAGCAGTTCTTC. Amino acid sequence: CASSIGRGLDEQFF. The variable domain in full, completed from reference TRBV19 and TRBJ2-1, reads DGGITQSPKYLFRKEGQNVTLSCEQNLNHDAMYWYRQDPGQGLRLIYYSQIVNDFQKGDIAEGYSVSREKKESFPLTVTSAQKNPTAFYLCASSIGRGLDEQFFGPGTRLTVL.

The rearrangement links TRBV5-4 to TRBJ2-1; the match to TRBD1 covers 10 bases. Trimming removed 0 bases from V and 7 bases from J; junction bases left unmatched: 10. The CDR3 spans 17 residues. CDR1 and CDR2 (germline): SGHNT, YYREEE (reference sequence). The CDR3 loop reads CASSLVVGQGFGNEQFF. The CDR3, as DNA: TGTGCCAGCAGCTTGGTTGTGGGACAGGGGTTCGGGAATGAGCAGTTCTTC.

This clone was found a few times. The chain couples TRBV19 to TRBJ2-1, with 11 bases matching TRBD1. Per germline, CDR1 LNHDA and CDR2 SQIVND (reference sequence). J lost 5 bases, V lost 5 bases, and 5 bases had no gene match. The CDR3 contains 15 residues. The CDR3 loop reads CASSRGDRGDNEQFF. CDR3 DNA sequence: TGTGCCAGTAGTCGAGGGGACAGGGGGGACAATGAGCAGTTCTTC.

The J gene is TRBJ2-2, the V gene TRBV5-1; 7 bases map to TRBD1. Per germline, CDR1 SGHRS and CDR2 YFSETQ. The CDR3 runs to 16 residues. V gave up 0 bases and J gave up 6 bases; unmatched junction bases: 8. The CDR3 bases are TGCGCCAGCAGCTTGGGACAGGGATTACAAGCCGGGGAGCTGTTTTTT. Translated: CASSLGQGLQAGELFF.

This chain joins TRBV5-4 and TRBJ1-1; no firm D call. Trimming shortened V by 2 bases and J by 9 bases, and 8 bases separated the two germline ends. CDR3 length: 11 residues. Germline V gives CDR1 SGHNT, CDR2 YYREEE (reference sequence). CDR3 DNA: TGTGCCAGCAGCTTAAAGGAGCAAGCTTTCTTT. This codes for CASSLKEQAFF.

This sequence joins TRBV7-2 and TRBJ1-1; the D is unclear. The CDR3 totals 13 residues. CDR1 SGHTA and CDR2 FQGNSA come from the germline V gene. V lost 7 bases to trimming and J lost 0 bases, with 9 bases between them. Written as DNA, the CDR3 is TGTGCCAGCATAGAACAGATGAACACTGAAGCTTTCTTT. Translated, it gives CASIEQMNTEAFF.

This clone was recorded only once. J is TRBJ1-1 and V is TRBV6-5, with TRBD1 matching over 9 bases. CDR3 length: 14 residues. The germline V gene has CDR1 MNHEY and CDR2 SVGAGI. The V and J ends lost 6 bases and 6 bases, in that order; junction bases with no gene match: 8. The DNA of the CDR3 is TGTGCCAGCAGGGAAGGGACAGGGAGGGCTGAAGCTTTCTTT. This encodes CASREGTGRAEAFF.

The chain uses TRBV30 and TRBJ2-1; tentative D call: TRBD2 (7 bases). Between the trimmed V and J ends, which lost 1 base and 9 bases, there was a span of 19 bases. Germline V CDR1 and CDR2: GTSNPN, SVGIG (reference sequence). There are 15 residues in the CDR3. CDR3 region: CAWSAGLTAGAEQFF. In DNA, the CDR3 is TGTGCCTGGAGTGCCGGACTGACCGCGGGGGCTGAGCAGTTCTTC.

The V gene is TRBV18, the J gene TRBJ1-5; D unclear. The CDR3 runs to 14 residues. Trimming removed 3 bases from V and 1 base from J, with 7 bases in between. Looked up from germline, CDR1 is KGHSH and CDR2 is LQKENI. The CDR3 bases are TGTGCCAGCTCACCCATCCAAAGCAATCAGCCCCAGCATTTT. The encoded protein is CASSPIQSNQPQHF.